This T cell receptor beta chain was sequenced for a study of cytomegalovirus exposure and HLA in healthy donors. Study overall: The 120 or so validation repertoires and the approximately 630 first-cohort repertoires shared a platform, a later analysis reported.

Broader study findings: Most observed TCR sequences were rare, whereas some public TCRs were detected in many donors. The TCR clusters that emerged in the first cohort tended, a later analysis found, to co-occur in the approximately 130 validation repertoires. A classifier reportedly called cytomegalovirus status with high sensitivity and specificity.

The repertoire was sequenced with immunoSEQ multiplex PCR; TCRdb's copy has only in-frame clones and lacks some. The sample includes 140,000 to 150,000 clones, about 87% of them seen just once. As to this clone: Its antigen is not known.

This sequence was found in a man aged 18 to 30 in good health and CMV-seropositive. The sample comprised PBMCs.

The CDR3 nucleotides are TGTGCCAGCAGCACCAGACAGGGGGGGGACGAGCAGTACTTC. Amino acid sequence: CASSTRQGGDEQYF. This chain links TRBV11-2 with TRBJ2-7; 9 nucleotides line up with TRBD1. The CDR3 sequence is 14 residues long. Germline V lookup: CDR1 SGHAT, CDR2 FQNNGV. V shed 5 bases, J shed 5 bases, and the junction held 7 bases outside the gene matches.